The clone carrying this T cell receptor beta chain was recorded a few times. This sample was included in a study of blood T cell repertoires in COVID-19. In the study overall: Nucleic acid was either cDNA or gDNA, and it came from T cells, B-cell-depleted T cells, or PBMCs.

Sequencing used immunoSEQ multiplex PCR; TCRdb keeps in-frame clones, though not all of them. The profile shows a few hundred thousand clones, around 89% of them singletons. The receptor was derived from a man younger than 45 with acute or convalescent COVID-19. Material: peripheral blood.

The CDR3 protein is CASSPTGTGYQPQHF. In DNA, the CDR3 is TGTGCCAGTAGTCCCACCGGGACAGGGTATCAGCCCCAGCATTTT. The chain recombines TRBV19 with TRBJ1-5, with 9 bases matching TRBD1. Trimming took 5 bases from V and 5 from J; bases not matched to a gene: 7. CDR3 length equals 15 residues. Germline V lookup: CDR1 LNHDA, CDR2 SQIVND (reference sequence).